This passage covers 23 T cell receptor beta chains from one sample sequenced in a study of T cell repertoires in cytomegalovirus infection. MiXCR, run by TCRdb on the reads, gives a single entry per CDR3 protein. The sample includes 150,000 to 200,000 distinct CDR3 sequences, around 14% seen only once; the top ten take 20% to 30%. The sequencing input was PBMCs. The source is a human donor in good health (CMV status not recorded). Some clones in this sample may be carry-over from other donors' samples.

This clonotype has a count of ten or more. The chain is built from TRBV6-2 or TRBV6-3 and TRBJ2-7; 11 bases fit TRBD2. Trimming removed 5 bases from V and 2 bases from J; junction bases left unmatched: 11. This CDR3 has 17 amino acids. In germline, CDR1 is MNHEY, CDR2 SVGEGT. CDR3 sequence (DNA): TGTGCCAGCAGTAACGGGCCTAGCGGGAGGCTGGCCTACGAGCAGTACTTC. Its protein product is CASSNGPSGRLAYEQYF.

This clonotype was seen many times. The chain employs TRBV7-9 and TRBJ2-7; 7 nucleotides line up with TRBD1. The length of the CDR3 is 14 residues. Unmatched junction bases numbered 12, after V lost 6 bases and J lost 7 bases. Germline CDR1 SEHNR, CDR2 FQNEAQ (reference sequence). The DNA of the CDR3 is TGTGCCAGCAGTTCATCGGACAGGCGAAATGAGCAGTACTTC. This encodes CASSSSDRRNEQYF.

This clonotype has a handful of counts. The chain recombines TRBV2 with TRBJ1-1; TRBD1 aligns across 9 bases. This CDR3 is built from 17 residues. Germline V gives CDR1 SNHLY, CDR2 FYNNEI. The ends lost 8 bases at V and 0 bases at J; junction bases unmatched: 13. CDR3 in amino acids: CASRRGDRVDMNTEAFF. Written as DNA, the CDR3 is TGTGCCAGCCGGCGGGGGGACAGGGTGGATATGAACACTGAAGCTTTCTTT.

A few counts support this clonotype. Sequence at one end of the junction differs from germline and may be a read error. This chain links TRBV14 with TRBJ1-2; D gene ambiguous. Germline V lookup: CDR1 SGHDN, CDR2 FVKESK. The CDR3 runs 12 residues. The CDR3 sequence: CASSQEWTVQHF. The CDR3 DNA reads TGTGCCAGCAGCCAAGAATGGACGGTCCAACATTTC.

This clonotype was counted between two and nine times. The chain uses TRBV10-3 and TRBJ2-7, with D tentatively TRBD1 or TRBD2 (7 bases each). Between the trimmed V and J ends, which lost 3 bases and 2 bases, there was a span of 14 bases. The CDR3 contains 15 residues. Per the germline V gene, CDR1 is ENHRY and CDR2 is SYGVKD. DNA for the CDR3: TGTGCCATCAGTGAAAACAGGGGACTAACCTACGAGCAGTACTTC. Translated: CAISENRGLTYEQYF.

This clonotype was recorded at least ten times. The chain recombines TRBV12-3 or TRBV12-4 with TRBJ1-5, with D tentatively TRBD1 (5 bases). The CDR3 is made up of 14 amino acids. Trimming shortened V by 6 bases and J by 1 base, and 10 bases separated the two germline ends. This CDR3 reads CASSLKGSNQPQHF. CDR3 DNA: TGTGCCAGCAGCTTGAAGGGGAGCAATCAGCCCCAGCATTTT.

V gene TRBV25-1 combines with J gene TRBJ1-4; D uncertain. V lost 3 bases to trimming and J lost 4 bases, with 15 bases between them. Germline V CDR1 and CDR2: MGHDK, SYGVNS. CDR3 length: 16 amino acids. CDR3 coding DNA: TGTGCCAGCAGTGACAAGACCAGCACAGTTAATGAAAAACTGTTTTTT. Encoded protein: CASSDKTSTVNEKLFF.

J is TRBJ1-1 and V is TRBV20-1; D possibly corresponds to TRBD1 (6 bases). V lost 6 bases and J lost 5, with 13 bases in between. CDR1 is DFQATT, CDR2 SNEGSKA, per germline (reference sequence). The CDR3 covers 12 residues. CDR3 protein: CSALIQGTEAFF. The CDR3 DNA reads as TGCAGTGCGTTGATCCAGGGGACTGAAGCTTTCTTT.

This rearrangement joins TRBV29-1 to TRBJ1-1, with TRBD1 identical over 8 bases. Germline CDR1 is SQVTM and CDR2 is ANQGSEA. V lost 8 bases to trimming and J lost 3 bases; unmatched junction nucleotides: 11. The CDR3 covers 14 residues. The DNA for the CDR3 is TGCAGCATTTTCAGGGGGCAAGGTCACACTGAAGCTTTCTTT. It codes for CSIFRGQGHTEAFF.

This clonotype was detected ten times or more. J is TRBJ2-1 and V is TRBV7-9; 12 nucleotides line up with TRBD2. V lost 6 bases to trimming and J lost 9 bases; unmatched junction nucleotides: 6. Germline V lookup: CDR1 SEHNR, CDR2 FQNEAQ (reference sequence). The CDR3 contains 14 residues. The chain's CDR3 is CASRDPGLAGEQFF. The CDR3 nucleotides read TGTGCCAGCAGGGATCCGGGACTAGCGGGTGAGCAGTTCTTC.

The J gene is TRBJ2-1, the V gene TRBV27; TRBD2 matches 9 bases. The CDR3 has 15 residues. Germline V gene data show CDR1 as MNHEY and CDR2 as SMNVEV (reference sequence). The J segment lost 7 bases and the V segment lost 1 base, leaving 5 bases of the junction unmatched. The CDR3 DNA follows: TGTGCCAGCAGTTTATTGCGGGAGGGTAAGAATGAGCAGTTCTTC. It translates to CASSLLREGKNEQFF.

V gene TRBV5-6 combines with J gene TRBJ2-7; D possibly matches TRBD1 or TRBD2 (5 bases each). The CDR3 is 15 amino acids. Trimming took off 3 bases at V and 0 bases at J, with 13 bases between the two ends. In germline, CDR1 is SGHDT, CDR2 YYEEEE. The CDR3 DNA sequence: TGTGCCAGCAGCTATAGGGGAGCGAGCTCCTACGAGCAGTACTTC. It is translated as CASSYRGASSYEQYF.

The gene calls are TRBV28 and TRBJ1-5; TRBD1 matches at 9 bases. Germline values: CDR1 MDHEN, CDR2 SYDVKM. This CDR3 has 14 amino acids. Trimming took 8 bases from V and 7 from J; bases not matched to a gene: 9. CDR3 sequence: CASGDRGTDQPQHF. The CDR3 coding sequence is TGTGCCAGCGGAGACAGGGGGACGGACCAGCCCCAGCATTTT.

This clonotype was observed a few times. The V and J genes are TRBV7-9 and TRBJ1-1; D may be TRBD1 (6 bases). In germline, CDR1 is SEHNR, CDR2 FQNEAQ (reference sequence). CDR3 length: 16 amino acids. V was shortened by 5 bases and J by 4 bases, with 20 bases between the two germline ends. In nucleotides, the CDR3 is TGTGCCAGCAGCAACATTCGGCAGGGGCGAGTCACTGAAGCTTTCTTT. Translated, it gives CASSNIRQGRVTEAFF.

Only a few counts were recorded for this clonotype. In DNA, the CDR3 is TGCGCCAGCAGCTTCGATTTAGCGGGGGGTGGAGATGAGCAGTTCTTC. This encodes CASSFDLAGGGDEQFF. V usage is TRBV5-1 and J usage is TRBJ2-1; 10 nucleotides agree with TRBD2. The CDR3 loop spans 16 amino acids. After removal of 2 bases from V and 8 bases from J, the junction contained 10 bases not matched to a gene. The germline CDR1 and CDR2 sequences are SGHRS and YFSETQ.

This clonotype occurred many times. CDR3: CASSLAGTSGRIAYEQYF. The CDR3 DNA sequence: TGTGCCAGCAGCTTAGCCGGGACTAGCGGGAGAATCGCCTACGAGCAGTACTTC. This chain connects TRBV7-8 to TRBJ2-7; 14 bases are a match to TRBD2. This CDR3 is built from 18 residues. V lost 0 bases, J lost 2 bases, and 6 bases stayed unmatched. Germline lookup yields CDR1 SGHVS and CDR2 FQNEAQ.

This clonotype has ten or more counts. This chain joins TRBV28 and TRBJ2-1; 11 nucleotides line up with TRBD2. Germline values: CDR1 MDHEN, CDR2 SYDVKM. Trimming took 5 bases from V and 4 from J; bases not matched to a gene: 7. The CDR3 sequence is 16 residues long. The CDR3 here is CASSLRLAGRYNEQFF. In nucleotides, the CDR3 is TGTGCCAGCAGTCTCCGACTAGCGGGACGATACAATGAGCAGTTCTTC.

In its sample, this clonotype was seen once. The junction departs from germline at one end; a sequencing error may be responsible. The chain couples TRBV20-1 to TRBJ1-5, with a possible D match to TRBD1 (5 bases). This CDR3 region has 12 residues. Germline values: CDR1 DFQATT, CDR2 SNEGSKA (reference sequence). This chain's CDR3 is CSPYRINQSQHF. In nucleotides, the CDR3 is TGCAGTCCCTACAGGATCAATCAGTCCCAGCATTTT.

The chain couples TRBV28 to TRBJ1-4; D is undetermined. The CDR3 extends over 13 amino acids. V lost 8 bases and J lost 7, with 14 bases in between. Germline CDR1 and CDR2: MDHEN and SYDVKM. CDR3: CASARGPVEKLFF. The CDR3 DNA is TGTGCCAGCGCCAGAGGACCGGTTGAAAAACTGTTTTTT.

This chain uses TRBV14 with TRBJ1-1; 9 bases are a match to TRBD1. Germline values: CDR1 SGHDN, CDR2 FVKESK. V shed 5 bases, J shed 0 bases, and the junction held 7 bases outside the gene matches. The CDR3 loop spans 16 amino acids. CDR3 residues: CASSFPTGGMNTEAFF. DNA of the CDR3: TGTGCCAGCAGCTTCCCGACAGGGGGGATGAACACTGAAGCTTTCTTT.

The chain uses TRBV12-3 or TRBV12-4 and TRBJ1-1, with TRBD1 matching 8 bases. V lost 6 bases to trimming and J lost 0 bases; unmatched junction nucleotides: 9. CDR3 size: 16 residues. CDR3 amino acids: CASSTRTGPLNTEAFF. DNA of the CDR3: TGTGCCAGCAGCACCAGGACAGGGCCTTTGAACACTGAAGCTTTCTTT.

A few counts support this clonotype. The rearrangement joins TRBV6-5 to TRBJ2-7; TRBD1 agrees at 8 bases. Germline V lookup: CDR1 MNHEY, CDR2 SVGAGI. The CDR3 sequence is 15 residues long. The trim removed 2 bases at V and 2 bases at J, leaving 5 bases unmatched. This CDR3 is CASSYDTDRAYEQYF. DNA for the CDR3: TGTGCCAGCAGTTACGACACGGACAGGGCCTACGAGCAGTACTTC.

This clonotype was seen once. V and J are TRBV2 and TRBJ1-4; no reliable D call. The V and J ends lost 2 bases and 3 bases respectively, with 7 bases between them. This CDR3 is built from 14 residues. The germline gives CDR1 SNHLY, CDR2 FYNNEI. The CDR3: CASSEYGSNEKLFF. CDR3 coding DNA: TGTGCCAGCAGTGAATATGGATCTAATGAAAAACTGTTTTTT.